These 23 T cell receptor beta chains originate from one sample sequenced in a study of cytomegalovirus exposure and HLA in healthy donors. Here immunoSEQ multiplex PCR was the method, and the copy in TCRdb shows in-frame clones only, minus some. Of some 98,000 clones detected, roughly 87% appear once; the ten largest clones hold 6% to 6.5%. The sample taken for sequencing was PBMCs. These receptors came from a man younger than 35 in good health and CMV-seropositive.

The chain links TRBV27 to TRBJ2-7, with a possible D match to TRBD2 (5 bases). CDR3 length: 16 amino acids. Germline CDR1 is MNHEY and CDR2 is SMNVEV (reference sequence). V shed 0 bases and J shed 2 bases, with 14 bases lying between them. The CDR3 DNA follows: TGTGCCAGCAGTTTATCGTCGGAGGTCCGTACCTACGAGCAGTACTTC. It specifies CASSLSSEVRTYEQYF.

The count of this clone is one. The chain combines TRBV16 with TRBJ1-5; D unclear. Germline loops: CDR1 KGHSY, CDR2 FQNENV. V dropped 5 bases and J dropped 2 bases, with 7 bases sitting between them. CDR3 length: 13 residues. The CDR3 sequence is CASSWRGNQPQHF. The CDR3 DNA sequence: TGTGCCAGCAGCTGGAGGGGCAATCAGCCCCAGCATTTT.

This clone showed up just a few times. The chain has TRBV19 and TRBJ2-1, with D unresolved. From germline, CDR1 is LNHDA and CDR2 SQIVND (reference sequence). The CDR3 has 13 residues. V lost 2 bases and J lost 6, with 8 bases in between. The CDR3 loop reads CASSIPTFNEQFF. CDR3 in DNA: TGTGCCAGTAGTATACCTACTTTCAATGAGCAGTTCTTC.

The chain is built from TRBV28 and TRBJ1-2, with unresolved D. V was shortened by 10 bases and J by 7 bases, with 10 bases between the two germline ends. The CDR3 is made up of 10 amino acids. CDR1 is MDHEN and CDR2 is SYDVKM in the germline V gene. The CDR3 sequence: CAIRSVGYTF. CDR3 DNA: TGTGCCATCCGGTCGGTTGGCTACACCTTC.

The chain employs TRBV10-3 and TRBJ2-3; D is perhaps TRBD1 (5 bases). This CDR3 region has 19 residues. Trimming pared 8 bases from V and 2 bases from J, leaving 29 bases between. Germline loops: CDR1 ENHRY, CDR2 SYGVKD. DNA for the CDR3: TGTGCCATCCTAGGTTGGGGCGCCGAAAACCCGACGGACACAGATACGCAGTATTTT. As protein: CAILGWGAENPTDTDTQYF.

This sequence joins TRBV11-3 and TRBJ2-7; maybe TRBD1 (5 bases). Germline CDR1 is SGHNT and CDR2 is YENEEA. The V and J ends lost 6 bases and 3 bases respectively, with 12 bases between them. The CDR3 totals 13 residues. Written as DNA, the CDR3 is TGTGCCAGCAGTCTAGACAGAATCTACGAGCAGTACTTC. Amino acid sequence: CASSLDRIYEQYF.

The chain recombines TRBV19 with TRBJ2-2, with TRBD2 matching over 9 bases. CDR3 size: 16 residues. V was clipped by 5 bases and J by 1 base; unmatched bases: 5. Germline V CDR1 and CDR2: LNHDA, SQIVND (reference sequence). CDR3 region: CASSGGLALNTGELFF. The CDR3 coding sequence is TGTGCCAGTAGTGGTGGACTAGCGCTGAACACCGGGGAGCTGTTTTTT. Complete variable domain (other parts from reference TRBV19 and TRBJ2-2): DGGITQSPKYLFRKEGQNVTLSCEQNLNHDAMYWYRQDPGQGLRLIYYSQIVNDFQKGDIAEGYSVSREKKESFPLTVTSAQKNPTAFYLCASSGGLALNTGELFFGEGSRLTVL.

The chain recombines TRBV7-9 with TRBJ2-7, with 7 nucleotides matching TRBD1. J gave up 4 bases and V 5 bases, and 14 bases lay outside the gene matches. The germline CDR1 and CDR2 sequences are SEHNR and FQNEAQ (reference sequence). The CDR3 is 16 amino acids. Here the CDR3 reads CASSPPTGTLGYEQYF. CDR3 DNA sequence: TGTGCCAGCAGCCCTCCGACAGGGACGCTGGGATACGAGCAGTACTTC.

V gene TRBV7-9 combines with J gene TRBJ2-5, with D possibly matching TRBD2 (5 bases). CDR3 length: 16 amino acids. The germline gives CDR1 SEHNR, CDR2 FQNEAQ (reference sequence). Trimming cost V 6 bases and J 2 bases, with 19 bases left between them. CDR3 DNA sequence: TGTGCCAGCAGAAATGGACTGACTGAACATCAAGAGACCCAGTACTTC. Encoded protein: CASRNGLTEHQETQYF. Filled out from reference TRBV7-9 and TRBJ2-5, the complete variable domain reads DTGVSQNPRHKITKRGQNVTFRCDPISEHNRLYWYRQTLGQGPEFLTYFQNEAQLEKSRLLSDRFSAERPKGSFSTLEIQRTEQGDSAMYLCASRNGLTEHQETQYFGPGTRLLVL.

This clone was seen once. The rearrangement uses TRBV7-9 and TRBJ2-7; tentatively, D is TRBD2 (5 bases). The CDR3 extends over 13 amino acids. Per germline, CDR1 SEHNR and CDR2 FQNEAQ (reference sequence). Trimming took off 5 bases at V and 2 bases at J, with 10 bases between the two ends. This CDR3 reads CASSAPGTYEQYF. The CDR3 region has the DNA TGTGCCAGCAGCGCGCCCGGGACCTACGAGCAGTACTTC.

The rearrangement uses TRBV5-4 and TRBJ2-6, with 10 nucleotides matching TRBD2. Trimming took 0 bases from V and 2 from J; bases not matched to a gene: 2. CDR3 length equals 17 residues. The V gene's germline CDR1 is SGHNT and CDR2 YYREEE (reference sequence). Here the CDR3 DNA reads TGTGCCAGCAGCTTGGCTAGCGGGGGTACTGGGGCCAACGTCCTGACTTTC. Protein sequence: CASSLASGGTGANVLTF.

V and J are TRBV6-1 and TRBJ2-5, with D maybe TRBD1 (7 bases). This CDR3 spans 15 amino acids. CDR1 is MNHNS and CDR2 is SASEGT in the germline V gene. V was trimmed by 1 base and J by 7 bases, leaving 16 bases between them. The CDR3 loop reads CASSEVARGVATQYF. DNA for the CDR3: TGTGCCAGCAGTGAAGTGGCCAGGGGGGTAGCGACCCAGTACTTC.

The chain joins TRBV27 to TRBJ2-1, with 9 bases matching TRBD1. The CDR3 contains 16 residues. Germline V gives CDR1 MNHEY, CDR2 SMNVEV (reference sequence). The V and J ends lost 1 base and 3 bases, in that order; junction bases with no gene match: 4. CDR3 loop: CASSLWGTGIYNEQFF. The DNA for the CDR3 is TGTGCCAGCAGTTTATGGGGGACAGGGATCTACAATGAGCAGTTCTTC.

V and J are TRBV19 and TRBJ2-4; the D gene is possibly TRBD2 (5 bases). Germline assignment: CDR1 LNHDA and CDR2 SQIVND (reference sequence). CDR3 length equals 16 residues. V was clipped by 4 bases and J by 1 base, with 14 bases between them. CDR3 residues: CASSTWSGSAKNIQYF. DNA for the CDR3: TGTGCCAGTAGTACGTGGTCGGGATCCGCCAAAAACATTCAGTACTTC.

The chain has TRBV15 and TRBJ2-1, with a weak D call TRBD2 (5 bases). The CDR3 has 15 amino acids. CDR1 and CDR2 from the germline V gene are LNHNV and YYDKDF (reference sequence). V was pared by 3 bases and J by 8 bases, with 17 bases between. CDR3 amino acids: CATSSTSKLIDEQFF. The DNA of the CDR3 is TGTGCCACCAGCAGCACTAGTAAGTTAATAGATGAGCAGTTCTTC.

The chain employs TRBV19 and TRBJ1-5; 8 bases align to TRBD1. Germline V lookup: CDR1 LNHDA, CDR2 SQIVND (reference sequence). Trimming at V came to 7 bases and at J to 3 bases, leaving 5 bases not matched to a gene. This CDR3 comprises 14 residues. The CDR3 DNA reads as TGTGCCAGTACCTTGACAGGGGACAATCAGCCCCAGCATTTT. Protein: CASTLTGDNQPQHF.

This clone was counted a few times. The CDR3, as DNA: TGTGCCAGCAGCTTAGGCGCCGACAACGTTTCACCCCTCCACTTT. Encoded protein: CASSLGADNVSPLHF. V and J are TRBV7-2 and TRBJ1-6; D remains ambiguous. Germline-derived CDR1 and CDR2 are SGHTA and FQGNSA. Trimming shortened V by 1 base and J by 9 bases, and 13 bases separated the two germline ends. The CDR3 covers 15 residues.

For the CDR3, the DNA is TGCGCCAGCAGCCAGACAGGGTTCAATCAGCCCCAGCATTTT. It codes for CASSQTGFNQPQHF. The chain employs TRBV4-3 and TRBJ1-5; 7 bases agree with TRBD1. Germline assignment: CDR1 LGHNA and CDR2 YSLEER. The V and J ends lost 3 bases and 3 bases, in that order; junction bases with no gene match: 2. The CDR3 runs to 14 residues.

This chain joins TRBV11-2 and TRBJ2-3; 9 nucleotides agree with TRBD2. This CDR3 is built from 17 residues. After removal of 2 bases from V and 2 bases from J, the junction contained 8 bases not matched to a gene. The germline V gene encodes CDR1 SGHAT and CDR2 FQNNGV. The CDR3 region is CASSLLASGEYTDTQYF. Written as DNA, the CDR3 is TGTGCCAGCAGCTTACTGGCTAGCGGGGAGTACACAGATACGCAGTATTTT.

The CDR3 here is CATSREFGGGRDEAFF. The CDR3 DNA follows: TGTGCCACCAGCAGAGAGTTTGGAGGGGGCAGGGATGAAGCTTTCTTT. The chain combines TRBV15 with TRBJ1-1, with 7 bases identical to TRBD1. From germline, CDR1 is LNHNV and CDR2 YYDKDF (reference sequence). V was pared by 0 bases and J by 7 bases, with 11 bases of the junction left unmatched. CDR3 length: 16 amino acids.

The chain is built from TRBV28 and TRBJ2-7; a weak D match, TRBD1 (5 bases). Looked up from germline, CDR1 is MDHEN and CDR2 is SYDVKM. V lost 8 bases to trimming and J lost 5 bases, with 22 bases between them. CDR3 length equals 15 residues. The CDR3 spells CASPTQIDSPHEQYF. DNA of the CDR3: TGTGCCAGCCCAACGCAAATAGACAGTCCCCACGAGCAGTACTTC.

The CDR3 is CASSPTPTGGTEAFF. CDR3 coding DNA: TGTGCCAGCAGCCCAACCCCAACCGGCGGAACTGAAGCTTTCTTT. This chain connects TRBV7-8 to TRBJ1-1, with D unclear. The CDR3 is made up of 15 amino acids. Germline V gene lookup returns CDR1 SGHVS and CDR2 FQNEAQ. Between the trimmed V and J ends, which lost 5 bases and 5 bases, there was a span of 18 bases.

The chain carries TRBV7-9 and TRBJ2-6; 9 bases agree with TRBD2. The CDR3 totals 19 residues. After removal of 2 bases from V and 0 bases from J, the junction contained 8 bases not matched to a gene. Germline CDR1 reads SEHNR; CDR2 reads FQNEAQ (reference sequence). In nucleotides, the CDR3 is TGTGCCAGCAGCTTAACGTTAGCGGGGGCTCTCTCTGGGGCCAACGTCCTGACTTTC. It encodes CASSLTLAGALSGANVLTF. The whole variable domain, filled in from reference TRBV7-9 and TRBJ2-6, reads DTGVSQNPRHKITKRGQNVTFRCDPISEHNRLYWYRQTLGQGPEFLTYFQNEAQLEKSRLLSDRFSAERPKGSFSTLEIQRTEQGDSAMYLCASSLTLAGALSGANVLTFGAGSRLTVL.